Each of the 19 T cell receptor beta chains below was sequenced from the same sample in a study of blood T cell repertoires in COVID-19. The repertoire was sequenced with immunoSEQ multiplex PCR; TCRdb's copy has only in-frame clones and lacks some. Among around 130,000 clones listed, roughly 90% were seen once. Sequencing input: PBMCs or T cells enriched from blood (not recorded which). The origin of the receptors is a woman in her forties or fifties who had recovered from COVID-19.

The CDR3 nucleotides read TGTGCCAGCAGCGTAGTTCCAGGGTCGCTTTCTGGGGCCAACGTCCTGACTTTC. This translates into CASSVVPGSLSGANVLTF. The chain recombines TRBV9 with TRBJ2-6; maybe TRBD1 (5 bases). CDR1 is SGDLS, CDR2 YYNGEE, per germline. The CDR3 runs to 18 residues. The germline V and J ends were trimmed by 0 bases and 1 base, with 14 bases remaining between them. Full variable domain (missing parts from reference TRBV9 and TRBJ2-6): DSGVTQTPKHLITATGQRVTLRCSPRSGDLSVYWYQQSLDQGLQFLIQYYNGEERAKGNILERFSAQQFPDLHSELNLSSLELGDSALYFCASSVVPGSLSGANVLTFGAGSRLTVL.

The V and J genes are TRBV19 and TRBJ2-3; D possibly corresponds to TRBD2 (5 bases). CDR1 and CDR2 (germline): LNHDA, SQIVND (reference sequence). This CDR3 is 16 amino acids long. V was cut by 2 bases and J by 5 bases, with 17 bases left in between. The chain's CDR3 is CASSIFGTTEGDTQYF. For the CDR3, the DNA is TGTGCCAGTAGTATATTCGGAACTACCGAGGGAGATACGCAGTATTTT.

The chain has TRBV7-2 and TRBJ2-7, with 11 bases matching TRBD1. CDR3 length: 18 residues. V lost 4 bases to trimming and J lost 4 bases; unmatched junction nucleotides: 15. CDR1 and CDR2 from the germline V gene are SGHTA and FQGNSA. CDR3 nucleotide sequence: TGTGCCAGCAGCTACCGGGACAGGGGGAAATCCCGGTCGTACGAGCAGTACTTC. Translating gives CASSYRDRGKSRSYEQYF.

The rearrangement links TRBV7-9 to TRBJ2-1; D possibly corresponds to TRBD2 (6 bases). The CDR3 totals 15 residues. The germline V gene encodes CDR1 SEHNR and CDR2 FQNEAQ (reference sequence). Trimming left V 1 base short and J 6 bases short, with 13 bases between. The CDR3 loop is CASSLDGGPSNEQFF. The CDR3 region has the DNA TGTGCCAGCAGCTTAGACGGGGGACCATCCAATGAGCAGTTCTTC.

This clone appeared once. V gene TRBV5-1 combines with J gene TRBJ1-2; 9 positions match TRBD1. Germline V CDR1 and CDR2: SGHRS, YFSETQ. The V gene end was trimmed by 0 bases and the J gene end by 2 bases; junction bases not matched to a gene: 5. This CDR3 spans 16 amino acids. The CDR3, as DNA: TGCGCCAGCAGCTTGGGGACGGGACAGGGAAACTATGGCTACACCTTC. This encodes CASSLGTGQGNYGYTF.

The genes are TRBV3-1 (or the pseudogene TRBV3-2) and TRBJ1-2; 7 bases line up with TRBD1. Germline lookup yields CDR1 LGHDT and CDR2 YNNKEL (reference sequence). The CDR3 contains 14 residues. V shed 4 bases, J shed 5 bases, and the junction held 7 bases outside the gene matches. The CDR3 region has the DNA TGTGCCAGCAGCCGTGGACAGGATATATATGGCTACACCTTC. It yields the protein CASSRGQDIYGYTF.

The V and J genes are TRBV10-3 and TRBJ2-5, with 11 bases aligning to TRBD2. CDR1 ENHRY and CDR2 SYGVKD come from the germline V gene. J gave up 3 bases and V 2 bases, and 5 bases lay outside the gene matches. The CDR3 has 16 amino acids. CDR3 sequence: CAISETSGGSKETQYF. Here the CDR3 DNA reads TGTGCCATCAGTGAGACTAGCGGGGGTTCTAAAGAGACCCAGTACTTC.

V usage is TRBV29-1 and J usage is TRBJ2-7, with 7 bases that match TRBD2. CDR1 and CDR2 (germline): SQVTM, ANQGSEA. With 4 bases clipped from V and 3 bases from J, the junction kept 3 bases outside the gene matches. CDR3 length: 12 amino acids. DNA for the CDR3: TGCAGCGTTGGTAGGGACTACTACGAGCAGTACTTC. Translated: CSVGRDYYEQYF.

The CDR3 loop is CSVDAAGQETQYF. CDR3 in DNA: TGCAGCGTTGACGCGGCGGGCCAAGAGACCCAGTACTTC. The rearrangement uses TRBV29-1 and TRBJ2-5; the D gene is possibly TRBD2 (5 bases). In germline, CDR1 is SQVTM, CDR2 ANQGSEA. The V end was cut by 3 bases, the J end by 1 base, with 9 bases between. The CDR3 is 13 residues long.

This chain links TRBV9 with TRBJ1-4; 11 nucleotides align to TRBD1. The CDR3 contains 16 residues. CDR1 and CDR2 from the germline V gene are SGDLS and YYNGEE. V gave up 3 bases and J gave up 5 bases; unmatched junction bases: 6. Written as DNA, the CDR3 is TGTGCCAGCAGCGCGAATCGGGACAGGGGGAATGAAAAACTGTTTTTT. This translates into CASSANRDRGNEKLFF.

The V gene is TRBV7-9, the J gene TRBJ1-6; D gene uncertain. Germline values: CDR1 SEHNR, CDR2 FQNEAQ (reference sequence). This CDR3 has 17 residues. The germline V and J ends were trimmed by 5 bases and 7 bases, with 21 bases remaining between them. CDR3 nucleotides: TGTGCCAGCAGCGGAGTCCTCGGCAGTAGCCTGAATTCACCCCTCCACTTT. Translation: CASSGVLGSSLNSPLHF.

The chain links TRBV29-1 to TRBJ1-5; tentatively, D is TRBD1 (5 bases). This CDR3 comprises 12 residues. V was shortened by 7 bases and J by 9 bases, with 16 bases between the two germline ends. Germline CDR1 reads SQVTM; CDR2 reads ANQGSEA. For the CDR3, the DNA is TGCAGCGCCGGAGGAGGGGTAACGCCCCAGCATTTT. This codes for CSAGGGVTPQHF.

V is TRBV30 and J is TRBJ1-4; TRBD1 might be the D (6 bases). Deletions cut 7 bases from V and 7 bases from J, with 19 bases between. Germline assignment: CDR1 GTSNPN and CDR2 SVGIG (reference sequence). This CDR3 has 14 amino acids. The CDR3 spells CASEEGRGAEKLFF. The CDR3 DNA follows: TGTGCCTCTGAAGAAGGGCGGGGGGCTGAAAAACTGTTTTTT.

The chain carries TRBV11-2 and TRBJ1-5; D may be TRBD1 (6 bases). V was shortened by 4 bases and J by 3 bases, with 10 bases between the two germline ends. This CDR3 spans 14 amino acids. Germline CDR1 and CDR2: SGHAT and FQNNGV. Here the CDR3 reads CASSSGQLNQPQHF. In DNA, the CDR3 is TGTGCCAGCAGCTCGGGACAACTCAATCAGCCCCAGCATTTT. The variable domain in full, with the rest retrieved from reference TRBV11-2 and TRBJ1-5, is EAGVAQSPRYKIIEKRQSVAFWCNPISGHATLYWYQQILGQGPKLLIQFQNNGVVDDSQLPKDRFSAERLKGVDSTLKIQPAKLEDSAVYLCASSSGQLNQPQHFGDGTRLSIL.

This rearrangement joins TRBV24-1 to TRBJ2-1; 8 positions agree with TRBD1. V lost 3 bases, J lost 8 bases, and 8 bases stayed unmatched. The CDR3 consists of 15 residues. Germline CDR1 and CDR2: KGHDR and SFDVKD. CDR3 in amino acids: CATSDPRTGMDEQFF. For the CDR3, the DNA is TGTGCCACCAGTGATCCCCGGACAGGGATGGATGAGCAGTTCTTC.

The CDR3 DNA is TGTGCCAGCAGTGAAGCGTCAGGGCCGTCCTACGAGCAGTACTTC. This translates into CASSEASGPSYEQYF. The rearrangement joins TRBV2 to TRBJ2-7; D is perhaps TRBD1 (5 bases). The CDR3 is 15 residues long. Germline V gene sequence: CDR1 SNHLY, CDR2 FYNNEI. Trimming shortened V by 0 bases and J by 1 base, and 10 bases separated the two germline ends.

This chain uses TRBV13 with TRBJ2-3; D is uncertain. The CDR3 runs 11 residues. V was shortened by 4 bases and J by 4 bases, with 3 bases between the two germline ends. Per the germline V gene, CDR1 is PRHDT and CDR2 is FYEKMQ (reference sequence). CDR3 in DNA: TGTGCCAGCAGCTCGTCAGATACGCAGTATTTT. Translated: CASSSSDTQYF.

A few counts support this clone. The rearrangement uses TRBV6-1 and TRBJ1-1, with TRBD1 matching 7 bases. V shed 3 bases, J shed 0 bases, and the junction held 7 bases outside the gene matches. CDR1 MNHNS and CDR2 SASEGT come from the germline V gene. The CDR3 is 16 amino acids. DNA for the CDR3: TGTGCCAGCAGTGAGGAGGACAGGATCATGAACACTGAAGCTTTCTTT. Translation gives CASSEEDRIMNTEAFF.

This chain joins TRBV4-1 and TRBJ2-1; tentatively, D is TRBD2 (7 bases). With 0 bases removed from V and 5 bases from J, the gap between germline ends came to 14 bases. The germline V gene encodes CDR1 MGHRA and CDR2 YSYEKL. The CDR3 loop spans 16 amino acids. Here the CDR3 reads CASSQDGGALNNEQFF. The DNA for the CDR3 is TGCGCCAGCAGCCAAGATGGGGGGGCACTCAACAATGAGCAGTTCTTC.